The 11 T cell receptor beta chains presented below share a single source sample, sequenced in a study of T cell repertoires in cytomegalovirus infection. MiXCR, run by TCRdb on the reads, gives a single entry per CDR3 protein. Of 200,000 to 300,000 distinct CDR3 sequences in the sample, approximately 9.1% were seen once. Material for sequencing was PBMCs. These receptors originate from a human donor in good health (CMV status not recorded). Some clones in this sample may be carry-over from other donors' samples.

This chain joins TRBV7-2 and TRBJ2-3; D call uncertain. Per germline, CDR1 SGHTA and CDR2 FQGNSA. V was clipped by 5 bases and J by 6 bases, with 12 bases between them. The CDR3 covers 13 residues. CDR3 nucleotides: TGTGCCAGCAGCCATGGAGTTTCGGATACGCAGTATTTT. Amino acid sequence: CASSHGVSDTQYF. Full variable domain (outside the CDR3, taken from reference TRBV7-2 and TRBJ2-3): GAGVSQSPSNKVTEKGKDVELRCDPISGHTALYWYRQSLGQGLEFLIYFQGNSAPDKSGLPSDRFSAERTGGSVSTLTIQRTQQEDSAVYLCASSHGVSDTQYFGPGTRLTVL.

This clonotype was detected a few times. This chain uses TRBV6-5 with TRBJ2-7; D ambiguous. Trimming pared 0 bases from V and 6 bases from J, leaving 15 bases between. The CDR3 loop spans 15 amino acids. CDR1 and CDR2 from the germline V gene are MNHEY and SVGAGI. CDR3: CASSYSTGTGGEQYF. The CDR3 nucleotides are TGTGCCAGCAGTTACTCTACGGGTACGGGTGGCGAGCAGTACTTC.

The V and J genes are TRBV9 and TRBJ1-3; 9 nucleotides align to TRBD1. This CDR3 comprises 15 residues. The trim removed 1 base at V and 4 bases at J, leaving 3 bases unmatched. Germline CDR1 SGDLS, CDR2 YYNGEE. CDR3: CASSVTGGAGNTIYF. DNA for the CDR3: TGTGCCAGCAGCGTAACAGGGGGCGCAGGAAACACCATATATTTT.

Ten or more counts support this clonotype. In DNA, the CDR3 is TGTGCCAGCAGGACAGGGGGGACAGATACGCAGTATTTT. Protein: CASRTGGTDTQYF. The chain uses TRBV7-2 and TRBJ2-3, with 9 positions matching TRBD1. Losses at the gene ends were 6 bases for V and 3 bases for J; bases not matched to a gene: 1. The V gene's germline CDR1 is SGHTA and CDR2 FQGNSA. CDR3 length: 13 residues.

This clonotype was counted at least ten times. The chain carries TRBV7-2 and TRBJ1-4; no definite D call. CDR1 and CDR2 (germline): SGHTA, FQGNSA. CDR3 size: 13 residues. The V and J ends lost 2 bases and 5 bases respectively, with 6 bases between them. The CDR3 nucleotides are TGTGCCAGCAGCTTACTAGGGAATGAAAAACTGTTTTTT. Translation gives CASSLLGNEKLFF.

This chain joins TRBV11-3 and TRBJ2-5; 8 bases match TRBD2. In germline, CDR1 is SGHNT, CDR2 YENEEA. The CDR3 is 15 amino acids. J was trimmed by 1 base and V by 5 bases; bases with no gene match: 6. In DNA, the CDR3 is TGTGCCAGCAGCCTTATCAGCGGGGGCCAAGAGACCCAGTACTTC. Encoded protein: CASSLISGGQETQYF.

The rearrangement joins TRBV4-2 to TRBJ2-3, with D tentatively TRBD2 (5 bases). Looked up from germline, CDR1 is LGHNA and CDR2 is YNFKEQ. V was trimmed by 1 base and J by 3 bases, leaving 14 bases between them. The CDR3 length is 16 residues. The CDR3 loop reads CASSQVRGGRTDTQYF. The CDR3 DNA sequence: TGTGCCAGCAGCCAAGTAAGAGGAGGTAGAACAGATACGCAGTATTTT.

CDR3 sequence: CASSSGLAGGPNNEQFF. The DNA for the CDR3 is TGCGCCAGCAGCAGCGGACTAGCGGGAGGGCCCAACAATGAGCAGTTCTTC. The chain joins TRBV5-1 to TRBJ2-1, with 15 bases aligning to TRBD2. Per germline, CDR1 SGHRS and CDR2 YFSETQ. This CDR3 is built from 17 residues. After removal of 4 bases from V and 5 bases from J, the junction contained 7 bases not matched to a gene.

This clonotype was counted at least ten times. This chain uses TRBV7-9 with TRBJ1-2, with unresolved D. Looked up from germline, CDR1 is SEHNR and CDR2 is FQNEAQ (reference sequence). V was clipped by 7 bases and J by 4 bases, with 10 bases between them. The CDR3 length is 12 residues. The CDR3 DNA follows: TGTGCCAGCACCTCAAGTGGCTATGGCTACACCTTC. Its protein is CASTSSGYGYTF.

This clonotype showed up just a few times. V is TRBV28 and J is TRBJ1-2, with D possibly TRBD1 on 5 matching bases. Trimming removed 7 bases at V and 3 bases at J, with 9 bases between. CDR1 is MDHEN, CDR2 SYDVKM, per germline. The CDR3 has 12 amino acids. Here the CDR3 DNA reads TGTGCCAGCACCTGGGGGGACTATGGCTACACCTTC. This translates into CASTWGDYGYTF.

Many counts were recorded for this clonotype. The rearrangement joins TRBV7-2 to TRBJ2-1; TRBD2 agrees at 10 bases. Looked up from germline, CDR1 is SGHTA and CDR2 is FQGNSA. J lost 8 bases, V lost 4 bases, and 8 bases had no gene match. The CDR3 covers 15 residues. This CDR3 is CASSSQRGGLHEQFF. Here the CDR3 DNA reads TGTGCCAGCAGCTCCCAGCGGGGGGGCCTTCATGAGCAGTTCTTC.